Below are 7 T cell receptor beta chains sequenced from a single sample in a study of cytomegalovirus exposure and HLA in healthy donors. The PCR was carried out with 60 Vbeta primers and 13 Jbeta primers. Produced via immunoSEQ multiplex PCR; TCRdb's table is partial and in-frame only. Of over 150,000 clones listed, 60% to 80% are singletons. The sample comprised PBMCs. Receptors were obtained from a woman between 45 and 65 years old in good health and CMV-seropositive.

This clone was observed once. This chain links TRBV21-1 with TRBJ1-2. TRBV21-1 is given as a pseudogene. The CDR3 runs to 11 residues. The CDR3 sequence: CASIPVGEDTF. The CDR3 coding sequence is TGTGCCAGCATTCCGGTGGGGGAGGACACCTTC.

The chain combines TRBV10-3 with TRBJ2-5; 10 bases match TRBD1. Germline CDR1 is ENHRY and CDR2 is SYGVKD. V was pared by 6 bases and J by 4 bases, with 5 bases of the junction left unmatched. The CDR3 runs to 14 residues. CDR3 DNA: TGTGCCATCAGGGGGACAGGGGAGCGAGAGACCCAGTACTTC. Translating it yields CAIRGTGERETQYF.

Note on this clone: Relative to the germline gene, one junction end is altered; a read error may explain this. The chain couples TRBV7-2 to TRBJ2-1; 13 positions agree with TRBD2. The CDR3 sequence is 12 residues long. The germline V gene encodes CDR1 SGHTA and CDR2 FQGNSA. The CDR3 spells CASSSLAGGQLF. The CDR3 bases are TGTGCCAGCAGCTCACTAGCGGGGGGGCAGCTCTTC.

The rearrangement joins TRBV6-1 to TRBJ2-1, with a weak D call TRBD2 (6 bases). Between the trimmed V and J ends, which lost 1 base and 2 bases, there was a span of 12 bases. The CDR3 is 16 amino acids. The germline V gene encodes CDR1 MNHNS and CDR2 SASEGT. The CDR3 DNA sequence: TGTGCCAGCAGTGAAGAACGACGCGGGGCCTACAATGAGCAGTTCTTC. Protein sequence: CASSEERRGAYNEQFF.

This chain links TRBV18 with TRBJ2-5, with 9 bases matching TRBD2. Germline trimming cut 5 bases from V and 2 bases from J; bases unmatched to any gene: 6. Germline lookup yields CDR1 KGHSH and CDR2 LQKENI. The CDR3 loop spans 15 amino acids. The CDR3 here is CASSISGGPQETQYF. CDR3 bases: TGTGCCAGCTCAATCAGCGGGGGGCCTCAAGAGACCCAGTACTTC.

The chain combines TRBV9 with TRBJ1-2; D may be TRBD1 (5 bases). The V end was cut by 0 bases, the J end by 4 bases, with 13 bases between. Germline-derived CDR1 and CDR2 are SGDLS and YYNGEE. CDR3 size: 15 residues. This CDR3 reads CASSVGGEGVYGYTF. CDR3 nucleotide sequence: TGTGCCAGCAGCGTAGGGGGGGAAGGCGTCTATGGCTACACCTTC.

The CDR3 spells CASSQAGGTSLEQYF. The CDR3 DNA reads TGTGCCAGCAGCCAAGCTGGGGGGACTAGTCTCGAGCAGTACTTC. This chain joins TRBV4-2 and TRBJ2-7; the match to TRBD2 covers 8 bases. Per the germline V gene, CDR1 is LGHNA and CDR2 is YNFKEQ. This CDR3 has 15 residues. After removal of 1 base from V and 6 bases from J, the junction contained 8 bases not matched to a gene.